Listed below are T cell receptor beta chains from one sample, sequenced in a study of identical twins. TCRdb itself ran the 5' RACE reads through MiXCR, one entry per CDR3 protein. Among more than 650,000 distinct CDR3 sequences listed, 5.5% to 6.5% were seen once. Sample: naive T cells sorted from blood. These receptors came from a man younger than 35 in good health. Each CDR3 is given with its conserved first and last residue.

TRBV10-3	TRBJ2-5	CAISELRDRGHQETQYF
TRBV11-2	TRBJ2-7	CASSLGPPPYEQYF
TRBV29-1	TRBJ1-3	CSVVASAGNTIYF
TRBV18	TRBJ1-1	CASSPPDIIGTEAFF
TRBV19	TRBJ2-1	CASSHPPTSVNEQFF
TRBV20-1	TRBJ2-5	CSATGLAGGTQYF
TRBV12-3/TRBV12-4	TRBJ2-1	CASSAHRGHEQFF
TRBV5-1	TRBJ1-1	CASSGTGITEAFF
TRBV30	TRBJ2-2	CAWSVLGRETGELFF
TRBV5-1	TRBJ2-3	CASRRADTTDTQYF
TRBV5-5	TRBJ2-1	CASSFEFPPQFF
TRBV29-1	TRBJ2-7	CSVQTGFNYEQYF
TRBV20-1	TRBJ2-5	CSASLLGTAWFTQYF
TRBV10-3	TRBJ1-2	CAISSRQGELYGYTF
TRBV12-3/TRBV12-4	TRBJ2-5	CASSRTTETQYF
TRBV10-3	TRBJ2-1	CAISEPGLAGYNEQFF
TRBV18	TRBJ1-1	CASSPRTLMNTEAFF
TRBV4-1	TRBJ1-6	CASSQVGGNLNSPLHF
TRBV11-3	TRBJ1-2	CASSFTGLGYTF
TRBV20-1	TRBJ2-7	CSAGGVRQGTTDEQYF
TRBV12-3/TRBV12-4	TRBJ2-1	CASKIDRGHYNEQFF
TRBV12-3/TRBV12-4	TRBJ2-7	CASSHSGSGSYEQYF
TRBV20-1	TRBJ2-5	CSARLAGGPQETQYF
TRBV12-3/TRBV12-4	TRBJ1-1	CASSLSQGTAFF
TRBV9	TRBJ2-2	CASSVGPGPNTGELFF
TRBV12-3/TRBV12-4	TRBJ2-1	CASSWPGTHNEQFF